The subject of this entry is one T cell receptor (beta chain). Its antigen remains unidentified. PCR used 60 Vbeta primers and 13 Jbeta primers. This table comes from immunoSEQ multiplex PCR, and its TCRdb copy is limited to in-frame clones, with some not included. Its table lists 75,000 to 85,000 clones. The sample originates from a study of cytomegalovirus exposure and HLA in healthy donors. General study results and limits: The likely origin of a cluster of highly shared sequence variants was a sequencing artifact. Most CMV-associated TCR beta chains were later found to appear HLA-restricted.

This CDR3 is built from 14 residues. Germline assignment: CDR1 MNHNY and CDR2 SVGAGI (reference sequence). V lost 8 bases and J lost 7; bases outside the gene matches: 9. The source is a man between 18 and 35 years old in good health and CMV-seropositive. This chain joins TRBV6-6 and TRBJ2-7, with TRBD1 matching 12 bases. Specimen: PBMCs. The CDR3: CASLRDRGRQEQYF. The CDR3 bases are TGTGCCAGCCTTCGGGACAGGGGGCGACAGGAGCAGTACTTC.